The source of this T cell receptor beta chain is a study of shared clonotypes between healthy human individuals. Clones were sequenced by immunoSEQ multiplex PCR, and TCRdb holds only the in-frame ones, with some missing. Of 450,000 or so clones listed, more than 70% are singletons. The CDR3 loop spans 15 amino acids. The trim removed 5 bases at V and 1 base at J, leaving 4 bases unmatched. Germline assignment: CDR1 MNHEY and CDR2 SMNVEV (reference sequence). The gene calls are TRBV27 and TRBJ2-3; TRBD1 matches 9 bases. The sample consisted of PBMCs. The sequence derives from a woman in her 40s in good health. Some clones in this sample may be carry-over from other donors' samples. CDR3 protein: CASSVQGAGTDTQYF. CDR3 in DNA: TGTGCCAGCAGTGTACAGGGGGCGGGCACAGATACGCAGTATTTT.